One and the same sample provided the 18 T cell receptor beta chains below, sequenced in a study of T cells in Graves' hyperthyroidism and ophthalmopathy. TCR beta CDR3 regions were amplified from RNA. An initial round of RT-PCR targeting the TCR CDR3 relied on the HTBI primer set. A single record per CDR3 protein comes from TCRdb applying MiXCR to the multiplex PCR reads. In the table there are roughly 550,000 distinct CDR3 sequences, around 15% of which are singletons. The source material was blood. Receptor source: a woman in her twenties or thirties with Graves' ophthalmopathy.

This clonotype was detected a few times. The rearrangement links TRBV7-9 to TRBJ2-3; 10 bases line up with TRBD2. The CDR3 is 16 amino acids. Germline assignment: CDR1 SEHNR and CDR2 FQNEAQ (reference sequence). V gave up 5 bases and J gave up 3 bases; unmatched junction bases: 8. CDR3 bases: TGTGCCAGCAGCCCCAGCGGGAGGGTTCGGACAGATACGCAGTATTTT. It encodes CASSPSGRVRTDTQYF.

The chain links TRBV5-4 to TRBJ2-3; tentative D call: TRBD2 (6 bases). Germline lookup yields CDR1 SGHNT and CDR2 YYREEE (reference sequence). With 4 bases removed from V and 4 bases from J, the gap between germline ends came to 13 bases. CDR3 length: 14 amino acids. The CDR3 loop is CASSGGMAPDTQYF. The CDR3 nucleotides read TGTGCCAGCAGCGGGGGGATGGCCCCAGATACGCAGTATTTT. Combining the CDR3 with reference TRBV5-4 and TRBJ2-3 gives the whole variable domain ETGVTQSPTHLIKTRGQQVTLRCSSQSGHNTVSWYQQALGQGPQFIFQYYREEENGRGNFPPRFSGLQFPNYSSELNVNALELDDSALYLCASSGGMAPDTQYFGPGTRLTVL.

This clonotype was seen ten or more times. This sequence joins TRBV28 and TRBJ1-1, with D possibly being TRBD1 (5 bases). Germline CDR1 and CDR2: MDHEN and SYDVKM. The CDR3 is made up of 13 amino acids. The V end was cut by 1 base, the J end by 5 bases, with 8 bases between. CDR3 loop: CASSLSGRTEAFF. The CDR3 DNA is TGTGCCAGCAGTTTATCAGGGCGAACTGAAGCTTTCTTT.

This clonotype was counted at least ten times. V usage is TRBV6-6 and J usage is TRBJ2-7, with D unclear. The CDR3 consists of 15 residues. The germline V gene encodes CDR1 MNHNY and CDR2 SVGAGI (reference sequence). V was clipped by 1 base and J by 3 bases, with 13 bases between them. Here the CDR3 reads CASSYLDAQNYEQYF. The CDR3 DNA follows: TGTGCCAGCAGTTACTTGGACGCCCAAAACTACGAGCAGTACTTC.

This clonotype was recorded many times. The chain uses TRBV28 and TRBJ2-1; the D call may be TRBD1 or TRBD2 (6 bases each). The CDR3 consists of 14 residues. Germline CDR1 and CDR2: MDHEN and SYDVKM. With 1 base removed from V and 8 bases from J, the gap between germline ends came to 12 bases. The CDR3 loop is CASSLSPGEDEQFF. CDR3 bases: TGTGCCAGCAGTTTATCCCCAGGGGAGGATGAGCAGTTCTTC.

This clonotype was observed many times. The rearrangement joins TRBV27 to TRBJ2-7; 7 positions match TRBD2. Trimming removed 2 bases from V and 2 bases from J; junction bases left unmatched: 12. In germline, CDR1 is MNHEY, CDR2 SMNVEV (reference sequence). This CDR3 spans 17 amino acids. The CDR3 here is CASSLQVDAGEPYEQYF. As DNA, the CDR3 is TGTGCCAGCAGTTTACAAGTTGACGCGGGAGAACCCTACGAGCAGTACTTC.

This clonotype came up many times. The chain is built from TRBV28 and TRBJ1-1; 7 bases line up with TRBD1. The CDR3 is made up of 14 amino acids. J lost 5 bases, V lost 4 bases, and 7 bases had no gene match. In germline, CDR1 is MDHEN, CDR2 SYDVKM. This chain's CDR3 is CASSSLTGTTEAFF. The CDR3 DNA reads TGTGCCAGCAGTTCTCTGACAGGGACTACTGAAGCTTTCTTT.

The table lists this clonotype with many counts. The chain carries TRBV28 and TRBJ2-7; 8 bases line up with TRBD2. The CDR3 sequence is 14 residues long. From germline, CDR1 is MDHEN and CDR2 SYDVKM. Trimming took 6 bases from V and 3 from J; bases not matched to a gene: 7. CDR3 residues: CASSKLAEIYEQYF. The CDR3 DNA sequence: TGTGCCAGCAGCAAACTAGCGGAAATCTACGAGCAGTACTTC.

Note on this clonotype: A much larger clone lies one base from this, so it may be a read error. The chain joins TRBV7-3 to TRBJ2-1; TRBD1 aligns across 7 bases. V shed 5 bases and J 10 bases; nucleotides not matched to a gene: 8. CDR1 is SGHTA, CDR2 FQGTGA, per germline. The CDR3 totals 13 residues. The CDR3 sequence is CASSPTGVHEQFF. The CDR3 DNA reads TGTGCCAGCAGCCCCACAGGGGTGCACGAGCAGTTCTTC.

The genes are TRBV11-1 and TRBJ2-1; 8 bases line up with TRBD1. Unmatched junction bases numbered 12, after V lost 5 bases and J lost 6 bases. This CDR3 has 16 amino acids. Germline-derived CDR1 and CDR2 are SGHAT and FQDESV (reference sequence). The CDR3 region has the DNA TGTGCCAGCAGCCCATCCAGGGGGCGCAGTAGCAATGAGCAGTTCTTC. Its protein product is CASSPSRGRSSNEQFF.

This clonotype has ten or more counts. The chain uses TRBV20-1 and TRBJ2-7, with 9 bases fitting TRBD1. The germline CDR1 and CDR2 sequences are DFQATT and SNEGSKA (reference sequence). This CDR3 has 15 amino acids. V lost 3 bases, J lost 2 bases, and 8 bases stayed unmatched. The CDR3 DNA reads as TGCAGTGCTAGGGAGGGACAGGGTAGTCCCTACGAGCAGTACTTC. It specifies CSAREGQGSPYEQYF.

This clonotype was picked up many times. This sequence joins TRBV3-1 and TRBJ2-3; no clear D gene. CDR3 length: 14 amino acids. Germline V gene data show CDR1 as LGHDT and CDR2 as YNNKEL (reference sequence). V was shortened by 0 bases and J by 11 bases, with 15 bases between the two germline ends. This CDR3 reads CASSQEVADERQYF. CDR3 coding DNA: TGTGCCAGCAGCCAAGAAGTGGCCGACGAGAGGCAGTATTTT.

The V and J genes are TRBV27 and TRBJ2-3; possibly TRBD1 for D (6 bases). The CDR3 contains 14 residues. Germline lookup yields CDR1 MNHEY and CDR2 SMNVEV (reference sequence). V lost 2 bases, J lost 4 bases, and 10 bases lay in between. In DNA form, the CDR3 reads TGTGCCAGCAGTTTAATACAGGGCGCAGATACGCAGTATTTT. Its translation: CASSLIQGADTQYF.

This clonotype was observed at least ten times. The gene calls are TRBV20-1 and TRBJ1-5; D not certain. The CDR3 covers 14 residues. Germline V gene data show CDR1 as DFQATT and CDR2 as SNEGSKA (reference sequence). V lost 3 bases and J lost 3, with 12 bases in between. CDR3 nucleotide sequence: TGCAGTGCTAGTGGCAGAACCGTCAATCAGCCCCAGCATTTT. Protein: CSASGRTVNQPQHF.

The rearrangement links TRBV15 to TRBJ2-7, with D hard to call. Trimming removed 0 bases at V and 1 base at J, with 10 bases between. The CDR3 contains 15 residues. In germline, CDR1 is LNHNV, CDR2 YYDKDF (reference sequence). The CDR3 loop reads CATSRDSKASYEQYF. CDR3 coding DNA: TGTGCCACCAGCAGAGATTCAAAGGCGTCCTACGAGCAGTACTTC.

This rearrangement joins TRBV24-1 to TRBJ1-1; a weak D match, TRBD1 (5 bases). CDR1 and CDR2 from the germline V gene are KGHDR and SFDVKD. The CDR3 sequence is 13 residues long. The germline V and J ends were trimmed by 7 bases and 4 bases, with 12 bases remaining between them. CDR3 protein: CATRTARSTEAFF. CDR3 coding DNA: TGTGCCACCAGGACAGCGCGGAGCACTGAAGCTTTCTTT.

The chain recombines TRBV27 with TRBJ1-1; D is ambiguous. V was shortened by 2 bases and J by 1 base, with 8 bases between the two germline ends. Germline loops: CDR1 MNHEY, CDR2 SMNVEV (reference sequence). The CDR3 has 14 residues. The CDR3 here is CASSLEQWNTEAFF. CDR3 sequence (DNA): TGTGCCAGCAGTTTAGAACAGTGGAACACTGAAGCTTTCTTT.

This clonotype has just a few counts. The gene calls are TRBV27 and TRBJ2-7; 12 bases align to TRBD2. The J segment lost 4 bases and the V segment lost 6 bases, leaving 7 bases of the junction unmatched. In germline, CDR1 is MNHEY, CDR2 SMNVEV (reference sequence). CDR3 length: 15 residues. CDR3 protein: CASSDGLAGFYEQYF. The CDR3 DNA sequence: TGTGCCAGCAGCGACGGACTAGCGGGATTTTACGAGCAGTACTTC.